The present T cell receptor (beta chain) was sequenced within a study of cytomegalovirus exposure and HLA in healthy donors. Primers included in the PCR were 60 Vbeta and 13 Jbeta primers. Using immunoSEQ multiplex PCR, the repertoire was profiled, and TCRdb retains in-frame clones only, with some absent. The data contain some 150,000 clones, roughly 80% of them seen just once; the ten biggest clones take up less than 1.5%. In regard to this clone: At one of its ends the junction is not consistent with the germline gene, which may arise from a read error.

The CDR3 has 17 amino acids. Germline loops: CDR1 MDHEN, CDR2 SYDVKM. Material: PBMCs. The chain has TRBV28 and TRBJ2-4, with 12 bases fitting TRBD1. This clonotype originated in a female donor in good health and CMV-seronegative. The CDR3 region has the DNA TGTGCCAGCAGCTTATTAGGGACAGGGGGCTCAAAAAACATTCAGTACTTC. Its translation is CASSLLGTGGSKNIQYF.